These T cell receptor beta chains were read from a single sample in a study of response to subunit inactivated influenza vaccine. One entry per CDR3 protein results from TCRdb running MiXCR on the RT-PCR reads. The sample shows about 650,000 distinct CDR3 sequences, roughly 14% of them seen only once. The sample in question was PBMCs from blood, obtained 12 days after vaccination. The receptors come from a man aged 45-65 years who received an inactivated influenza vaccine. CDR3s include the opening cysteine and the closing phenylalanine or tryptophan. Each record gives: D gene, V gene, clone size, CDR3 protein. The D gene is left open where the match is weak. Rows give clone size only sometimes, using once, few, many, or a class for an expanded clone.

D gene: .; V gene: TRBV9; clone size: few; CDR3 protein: CASSTSRWGSNTQYF
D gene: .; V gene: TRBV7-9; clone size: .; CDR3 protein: CASSPTPDRDSYEQYF
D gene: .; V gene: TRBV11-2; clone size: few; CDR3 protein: CASSRPQRSATNNEQFF
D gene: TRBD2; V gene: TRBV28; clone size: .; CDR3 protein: CASSYLGSGDPSYEQYF
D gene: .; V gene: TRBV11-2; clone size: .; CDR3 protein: CASSLGMGGNTGELFF
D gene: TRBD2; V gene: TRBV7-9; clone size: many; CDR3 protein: CASSLEGTSREQYF
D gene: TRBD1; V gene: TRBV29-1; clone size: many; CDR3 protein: CSVPGQGFSDTQYF
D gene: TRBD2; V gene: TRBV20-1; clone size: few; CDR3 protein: CSASRLAGGLDEQFF
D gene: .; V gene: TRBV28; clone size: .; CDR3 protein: CASMVKYPQHF
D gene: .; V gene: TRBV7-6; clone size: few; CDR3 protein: CASSPSNGVYTEAFF
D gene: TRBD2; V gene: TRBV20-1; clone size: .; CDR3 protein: CSARPTSAVTYEQYF
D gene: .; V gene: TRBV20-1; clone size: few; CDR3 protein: CSARDTAPGPGMETQYF
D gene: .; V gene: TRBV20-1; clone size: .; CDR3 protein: CSASAGAPNTGELFF
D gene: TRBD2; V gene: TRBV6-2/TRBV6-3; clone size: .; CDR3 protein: CASSYWGSGTSYNEQFF
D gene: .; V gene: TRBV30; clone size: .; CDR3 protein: CAWGLAGAFF
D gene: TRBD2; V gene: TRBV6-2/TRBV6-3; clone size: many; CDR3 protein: CASSWSGMSSYEQYF
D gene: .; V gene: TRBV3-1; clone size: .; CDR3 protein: CASSQTRWEQYF
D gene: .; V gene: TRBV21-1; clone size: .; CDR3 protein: CASSKEAGPKWDEQFF
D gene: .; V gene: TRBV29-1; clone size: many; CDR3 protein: CSVDVQDSYEQYF
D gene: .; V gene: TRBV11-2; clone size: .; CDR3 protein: CASSREYSARNTQYF